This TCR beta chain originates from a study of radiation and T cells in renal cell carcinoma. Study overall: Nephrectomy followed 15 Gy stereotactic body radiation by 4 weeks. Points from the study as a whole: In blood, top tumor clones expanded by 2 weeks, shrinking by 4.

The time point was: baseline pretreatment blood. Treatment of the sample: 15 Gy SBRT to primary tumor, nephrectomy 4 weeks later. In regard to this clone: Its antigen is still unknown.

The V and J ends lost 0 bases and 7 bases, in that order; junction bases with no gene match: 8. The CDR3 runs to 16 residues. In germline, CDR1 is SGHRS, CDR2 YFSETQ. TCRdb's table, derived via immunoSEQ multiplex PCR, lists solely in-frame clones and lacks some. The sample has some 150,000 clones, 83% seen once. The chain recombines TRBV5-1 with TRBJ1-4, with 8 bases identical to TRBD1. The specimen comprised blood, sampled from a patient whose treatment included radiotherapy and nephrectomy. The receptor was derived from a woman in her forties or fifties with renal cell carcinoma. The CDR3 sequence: CASSLGDRLIGEKLFF. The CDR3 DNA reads TGCGCCAGCAGCTTGGGGGACAGGCTCATCGGTGAAAAACTGTTTTTT.